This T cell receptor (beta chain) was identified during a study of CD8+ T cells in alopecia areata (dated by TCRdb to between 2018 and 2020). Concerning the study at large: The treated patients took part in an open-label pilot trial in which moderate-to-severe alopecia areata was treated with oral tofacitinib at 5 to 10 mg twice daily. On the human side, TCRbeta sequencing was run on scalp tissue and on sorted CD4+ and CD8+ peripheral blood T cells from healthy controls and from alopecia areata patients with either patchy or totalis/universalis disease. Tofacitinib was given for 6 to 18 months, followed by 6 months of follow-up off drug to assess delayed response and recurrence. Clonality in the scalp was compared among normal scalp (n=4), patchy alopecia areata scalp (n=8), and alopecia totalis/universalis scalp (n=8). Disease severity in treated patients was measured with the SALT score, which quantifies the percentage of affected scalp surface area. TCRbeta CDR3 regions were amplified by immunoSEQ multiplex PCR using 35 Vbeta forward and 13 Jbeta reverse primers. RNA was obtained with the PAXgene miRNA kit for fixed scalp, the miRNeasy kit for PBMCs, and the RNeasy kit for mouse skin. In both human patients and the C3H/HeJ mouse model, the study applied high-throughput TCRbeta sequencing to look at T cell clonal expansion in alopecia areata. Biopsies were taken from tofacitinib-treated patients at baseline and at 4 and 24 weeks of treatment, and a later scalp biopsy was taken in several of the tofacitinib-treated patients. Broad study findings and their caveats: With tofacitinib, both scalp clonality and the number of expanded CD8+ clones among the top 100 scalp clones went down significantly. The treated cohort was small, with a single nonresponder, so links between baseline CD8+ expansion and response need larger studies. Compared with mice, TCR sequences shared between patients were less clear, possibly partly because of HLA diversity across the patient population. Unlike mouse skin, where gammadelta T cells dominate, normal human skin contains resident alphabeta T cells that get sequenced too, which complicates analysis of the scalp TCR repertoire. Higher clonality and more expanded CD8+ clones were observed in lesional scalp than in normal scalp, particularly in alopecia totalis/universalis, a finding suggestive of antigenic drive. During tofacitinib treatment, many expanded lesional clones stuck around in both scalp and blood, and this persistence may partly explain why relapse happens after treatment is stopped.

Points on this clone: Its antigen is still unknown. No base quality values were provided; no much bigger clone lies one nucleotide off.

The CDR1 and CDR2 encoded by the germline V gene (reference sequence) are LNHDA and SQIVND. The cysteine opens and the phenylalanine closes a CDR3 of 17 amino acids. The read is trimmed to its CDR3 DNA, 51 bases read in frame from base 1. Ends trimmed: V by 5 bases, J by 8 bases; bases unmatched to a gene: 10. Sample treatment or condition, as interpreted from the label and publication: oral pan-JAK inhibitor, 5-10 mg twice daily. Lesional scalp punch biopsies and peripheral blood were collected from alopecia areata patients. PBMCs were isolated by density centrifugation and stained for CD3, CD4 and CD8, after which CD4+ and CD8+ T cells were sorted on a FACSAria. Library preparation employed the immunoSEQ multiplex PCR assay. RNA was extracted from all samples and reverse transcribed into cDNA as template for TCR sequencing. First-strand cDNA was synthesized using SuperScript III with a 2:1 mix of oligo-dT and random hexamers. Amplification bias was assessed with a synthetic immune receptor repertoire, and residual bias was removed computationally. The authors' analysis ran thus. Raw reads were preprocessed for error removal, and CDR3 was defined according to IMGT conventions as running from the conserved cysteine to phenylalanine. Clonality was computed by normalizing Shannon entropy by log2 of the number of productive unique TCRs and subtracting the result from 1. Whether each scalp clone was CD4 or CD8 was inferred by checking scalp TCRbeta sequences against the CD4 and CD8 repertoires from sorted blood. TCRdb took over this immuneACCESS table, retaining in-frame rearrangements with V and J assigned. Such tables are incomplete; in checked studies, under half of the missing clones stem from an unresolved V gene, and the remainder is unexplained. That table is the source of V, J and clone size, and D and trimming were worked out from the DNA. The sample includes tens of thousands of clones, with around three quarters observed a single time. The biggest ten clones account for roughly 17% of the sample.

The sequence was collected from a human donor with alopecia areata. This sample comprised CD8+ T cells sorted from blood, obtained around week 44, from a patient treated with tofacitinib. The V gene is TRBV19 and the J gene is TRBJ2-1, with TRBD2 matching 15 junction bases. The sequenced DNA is TGTGCCAGTAGTTCACGGACTAGCGGGGGGGCCTCATATGAGCAGTTCTTC. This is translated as CASSSRTSGGASYEQFF.